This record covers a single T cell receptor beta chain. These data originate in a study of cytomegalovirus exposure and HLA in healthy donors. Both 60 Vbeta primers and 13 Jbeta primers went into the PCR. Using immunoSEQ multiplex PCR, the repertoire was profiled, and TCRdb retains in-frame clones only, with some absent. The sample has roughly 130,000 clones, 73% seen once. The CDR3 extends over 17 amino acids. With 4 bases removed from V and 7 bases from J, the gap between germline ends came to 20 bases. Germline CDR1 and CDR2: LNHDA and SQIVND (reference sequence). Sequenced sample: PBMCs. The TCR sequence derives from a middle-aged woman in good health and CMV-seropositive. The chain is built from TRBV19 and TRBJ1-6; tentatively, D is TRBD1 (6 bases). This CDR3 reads CASSTTPGGSWNSPLHF. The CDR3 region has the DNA TGTGCCAGTAGTACTACCCCGGGGGGCAGCTGGAATTCACCCCTCCACTTT.